This paragraph covers one TCR beta chain sequence. Methods used by the authors: Estimates of nucleated cell counts were drawn from the amplification of reference gene primers. Here immunoSEQ multiplex PCR was the method, and the copy in TCRdb shows in-frame clones only, minus some. The D gene and trimming were derived from the DNA, and the V and J assignments and clone size from that table. The table shows around 200,000 clones, with approximately 86% occurring only once. The source of the sample is a study of blood T cell repertoires in COVID-19. Looking at the study overall: T cells, B-cell-depleted T cells, or PBMCs provided the cDNA or gDNA that served as material.

The V and J ends lost 2 bases and 8 bases respectively, with 10 bases between them. Germline V gives CDR1 SGHVS, CDR2 FQNEAQ. The CDR3 loop spans 13 amino acids. The sample taken for sequencing was peripheral blood. The chain carries TRBV7-8 and TRBJ1-3, with D unclear. This sequence originates from a man aged 30 to 39 with acute or convalescent COVID-19. CDR3 sequence (DNA): TGTGCCAGCAGCTTAAAACAGATCGACACCATATATTTT. Translated, it gives CASSLKQIDTIYF. Drawing the rest from reference TRBV7-8 and TRBJ1-3, the complete variable domain is GAGVSQSPRYKVAKRGQDVALRCDPISGHVSLFWYQQALGQGPEFLTYFQNEAQLDKSGLPSDRFFAERPEGSVSTLKIQRTQQEDSAVYLCASSLKQIDTIYFGEGSWLTVV.